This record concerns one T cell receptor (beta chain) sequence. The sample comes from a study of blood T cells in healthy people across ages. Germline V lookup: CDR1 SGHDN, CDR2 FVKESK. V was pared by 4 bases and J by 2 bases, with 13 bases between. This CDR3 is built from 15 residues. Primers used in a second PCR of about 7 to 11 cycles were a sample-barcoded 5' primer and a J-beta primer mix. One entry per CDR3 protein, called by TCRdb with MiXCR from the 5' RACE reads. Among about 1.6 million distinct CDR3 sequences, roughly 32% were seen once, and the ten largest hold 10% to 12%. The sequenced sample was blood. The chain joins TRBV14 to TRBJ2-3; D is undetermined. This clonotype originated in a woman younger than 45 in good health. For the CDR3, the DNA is TGTGCCAGCAGCCGTCAGACGCCACCCACAGATACGCAGTATTTT. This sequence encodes CASSRQTPPTDTQYF. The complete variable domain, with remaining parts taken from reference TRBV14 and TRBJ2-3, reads EAGVTQFPSHSVIEKGQTVTLRCDPISGHDNLYWYRRVMGKEIKFLLHFVKESKQDESGMPNNRFLAERTGGTYSTLKVQPAELEDSGVYFCASSRQTPPTDTQYFGPGTRLTVL.